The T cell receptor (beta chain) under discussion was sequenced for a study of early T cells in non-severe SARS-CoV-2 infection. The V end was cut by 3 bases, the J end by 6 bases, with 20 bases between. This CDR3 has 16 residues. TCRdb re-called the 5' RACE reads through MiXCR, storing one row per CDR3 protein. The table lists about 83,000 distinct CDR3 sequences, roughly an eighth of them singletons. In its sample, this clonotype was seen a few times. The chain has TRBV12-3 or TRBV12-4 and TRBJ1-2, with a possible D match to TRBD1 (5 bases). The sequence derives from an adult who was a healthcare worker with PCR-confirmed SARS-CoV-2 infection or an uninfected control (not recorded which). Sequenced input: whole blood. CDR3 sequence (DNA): TGTGCCAGCAGTTTTTCGAGTAAGGGGCCCCCTCATGGCTACACCTTC. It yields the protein CASSFSSKGPPHGYTF.